The following is a T cell receptor beta chain sequence with its context. The sample holds one count of this clone. No cognate antigen has been identified for it. No much larger clone exists at a distance of one base, and base qualities are not known. The sample belongs to a study of blood T cell repertoires in COVID-19 (dated by TCRdb to 2019 to 2021). With regard to the full study: Collaborator samples came from the United States, Italy and Spain and covered acute and convalescent phases of COVID-19. The repertoires were made available in a free public database intended to serve as a resource for research on the immune response to SARS-CoV-2. HLA class I and class II types, where available, came from metadata supplied by the sample provider rather than from assay-based typing. Sample metadata almost always included a de-identified subject ID, COVID-19 status, age in years and sex. Subjects who had been exposed to COVID-19, were actively infected with it, or had recovered from it provided the deeply sampled blood TCRbeta repertoires that made up the dataset. The material from the prospective study consisted of cDNA or gDNA derived from T cells, B-cell-depleted T cells, or PBMCs. The samples were drawn from the first 160 participants of the ongoing ImmuneRACE study and from some 1,300 subjects provided by 6 global collaborators.

The paper's findings and limits, for the study overall: The quantity of clinical and demographic metadata differed by source and by participant and was supplied without curation.

The CDR3 spans 18 residues, from the cysteine through the phenylalanine. The only DNA kept is the CDR3, 54 bases in frame from the first base. Ends trimmed: V by 5 bases, J by 5 bases; bases unmatched to a gene: 18. The germline V gene gives CDR1 as SGHTA and CDR2 as FQGNSA. Collaborating institutions collected whole blood in K2EDTA tubes following their own protocols. Collaborator samples were shipped for TCRbeta analysis as frozen whole blood, isolated PBMCs, or DNA extracted from either sample type. TCRbeta CDR3 regions were amplified from genomic DNA by means of the immunoSEQ Assay, a bias-controlled multiplex PCR. Turning to the authors' computational methods: Within the assay, amplification of reference gene primers was used to estimate how many nucleated cells each sample contained. Sequence reads were collapsed and filtered to measure the absolute abundance of every unique TCRbeta CDR3 rearrangement. For each sample, productive Simpson clonality was calculated by taking the square root of Simpson's diversity index across productive rearrangements. What TCRdb holds here is the immuneACCESS table cut down to in-frame rearrangements. Part of the clones is not present; checked against another copy, under half of the missing clones reflect an unresolved V gene, and the others are unexplained. V and J calls and clone size are those listed in that table; D and trimming were worked out from the DNA. The sample has about 150,000 clones on record, 76% of them singletons. The ten largest clonotypes hold less than 4.5% of the sample.

The receptor comes from an elderly woman with acute or convalescent COVID-19. The sequenced material came from peripheral blood. This sequence uses TRBV7-2 and TRBJ2-1, and 7 junction bases match TRBD2. The CDR3 sequence is CASSASSSRTRNDNEQFF. The DNA is TGTGCCAGCAGCGCTTCTTCGTCTCGGACTAGAAATGACAATGAGCAGTTCTTC.